What follows describes a single T cell receptor (beta chain). The antigen is unknown. Deletions cut 2 bases from V and 0 bases from J, with 8 bases between. In germline, CDR1 is KGHSY, CDR2 FQNENV. The CDR3 is 14 residues long. This sample is drawn from a study of identical twins. TCRdb reprocessed the 5' RACE reads with MiXCR, giving one entry per CDR3 protein. The profile shows about 720,000 distinct CDR3 sequences, 8.5% to 9% of them singletons. Whole-study results and caveats: Modeled out-of-frame TCR alpha sharing in monozygotic twins fell below observed levels. Conclusions were drawn cross-sectionally by statistical analysis, without following the same donors.

The sample was also linked to a second study, of yellow fever vaccine responses in identical twins.

This TCR came from a woman aged 18-29 years in good health. The chain employs TRBV16 and TRBJ2-7; D call uncertain. Specimen: PBMCs. The CDR3 DNA reads as TGTGCCAGCAGCCAACCAGGCCCCTCCTACGAGCAGTACTTC. As protein: CASSQPGPSYEQYF. Using reference TRBV16 and TRBJ2-7 for the parts outside the CDR3, the full variable domain is GEEVAQTPKHLVRGEGQKAKLYCAPIKGHSYVFWYQQVLKNEFKFLISFQNENVFDETGMPKERFSAKCLPNSPCSLEIQATKLEDSAVYFCASSQPGPSYEQYFGPGTRLTVT.